The 29 T cell receptor beta chains presented below share a single source sample, sequenced in a study of Ad26.COV2.S vaccination and SARS-CoV-2 variants. Treatment noted: roughly 20 received Ad26.COV2.S at low or high dose, single or two shots; about 5 received placebo; per-sample allocation not given. Repertoires come from day 63 after the first vaccine or placebo injection. Libraries were prepared by immunoSEQ multiplex PCR; TCRdb keeps only in-frame clonotypes and omits some of them. The sample lists 300,000 to 350,000 clones, less than 90% occurring once. Source: peripheral blood, taken in a trial of Ad26.COV2.S vaccine versus placebo. These receptors came from a person aged 18 to 59 who received the Ad26.COV2.S COVID-19 vaccine or a placebo.

The J gene is TRBJ2-3, the V gene TRBV7-9; D uncertain. The length of the CDR3 is 12 residues. With 4 bases removed from V and 10 bases from J, the gap between germline ends came to 12 bases. CDR1 and CDR2 from the germline V gene are SEHNR and FQNEAQ (reference sequence). Here the CDR3 reads CASSYRSPPQYF. The CDR3 DNA reads as TGTGCCAGCAGCTATAGATCCCCGCCGCAGTATTTT.

This chain joins TRBV9 and TRBJ2-5, with TRBD2 matching 8 bases. Germline CDR1 reads SGDLS; CDR2 reads YYNGEE. V dropped 7 bases and J dropped 5; count of bases not matched to a gene: 10. This CDR3 contains 14 residues. In nucleotides, the CDR3 is TGTGCCAGCGCTCCGCAGGGACTAGAGGAGACCCAGTACTTC. It codes for CASAPQGLEETQYF.

The genes are TRBV5-4 and TRBJ1-1; D not resolved. V was cut by 6 bases and J by 3 bases, with 15 bases left in between. Germline CDR1 is SGHNT and CDR2 is YYREEE (reference sequence). The CDR3 has 14 amino acids. As DNA, the CDR3 is TGTGCCAGCAAACGGTCGGGAGAGCACACTGAAGCTTTCTTT. Translating gives CASKRSGEHTEAFF.

The genes are TRBV18 and TRBJ1-1, with D unresolved. V lost 4 bases, J lost 1 base, and 10 bases lay in between. Looked up from germline, CDR1 is KGHSH and CDR2 is LQKENI. The length of the CDR3 is 14 residues. CDR3 bases: TGTGCCAGCTCACAAGAGAGGTGGAACACTGAAGCTTTCTTT. Translation: CASSQERWNTEAFF. The full variable domain, in which reference TRBV18 and TRBJ1-1 provide the parts outside the CDR3, is NAGVMQNPRHLVRRRGQEARLRCSPMKGHSHVYWYRQLPEEGLKFMVYLQKENIIDESGMPKERFSAEFPKEGPSILRIQQVVRGDSAAYFCASSQERWNTEAFFGQGTRLTVV.

This chain links TRBV18 with TRBJ1-1; D call uncertain. The CDR3 is 14 amino acids. Germline CDR1 KGHSH, CDR2 LQKENI. Between the trimmed V and J ends, which lost 0 bases and 1 base, there was a span of 6 bases. In DNA, the CDR3 is TGTGCCAGCTCACCACCAACGGGGAACACTGAAGCTTTCTTT. Translating it yields CASSPPTGNTEAFF.

This clone was detected only once. The gene calls are TRBV24-1 and TRBJ2-2; possible D gene TRBD1, 5 bases. Germline V CDR1 and CDR2: KGHDR, SFDVKD. The CDR3 length is 17 residues. V was trimmed by 0 bases and J by 6 bases, leaving 16 bases between them. The CDR3 is CATSDLPTTEDPGELFF. CDR3 coding DNA: TGTGCCACCAGTGATTTGCCCACGACAGAGGATCCCGGGGAGCTGTTTTTT.

The chain employs TRBV27 and TRBJ1-1, with D tentatively TRBD1 (6 bases). Germline loops: CDR1 MNHEY, CDR2 SMNVEV (reference sequence). CDR3 length equals 14 residues. Trimming stripped 3 bases from V and 5 bases from J, with 13 bases between. CDR3 sequence (DNA): TGTGCCAGCAGTTTTATGGTTACAGGGACTGAAGCTTTCTTT. Protein product: CASSFMVTGTEAFF.

The rearrangement uses TRBV3-1 (or the pseudogene TRBV3-2) and TRBJ1-1; 9 nucleotides align to TRBD1. CDR3 size: 15 residues. Germline V gene lookup returns CDR1 LGHDT and CDR2 YNNKEL (reference sequence). The ends lost 4 bases at V and 6 bases at J; junction bases unmatched: 9. DNA for the CDR3: TGTGCCAGCAGCCCTTTAGACAGGGGGAGGTCTGAAGCTTTCTTT. Residues: CASSPLDRGRSEAFF.

The chain has TRBV7-9 and TRBJ2-7, with D unclear. In germline, CDR1 is SEHNR, CDR2 FQNEAQ (reference sequence). This CDR3 region has 12 residues. V dropped 4 bases and J dropped 4 bases, with 8 bases sitting between them. This chain's CDR3 is CASSSDGYEQYF. The CDR3 DNA is TGTGCCAGCAGCTCGGACGGGTACGAGCAGTACTTC.

V usage is TRBV29-1 and J usage is TRBJ1-5; TRBD1 might be the D (6 bases). The CDR3 is 16 residues long. The V gene's germline CDR1 is SQVTM and CDR2 ANQGSEA. Trimming removed 0 bases from V and 6 bases from J, with 18 bases in between. The CDR3 DNA reads TGCAGCGTTGAAGATAGTAGGGGGGGAGTCCGTCAGCCCCAGCATTTT. Amino acids: CSVEDSRGGVRQPQHF.

This rearrangement joins TRBV7-9 to TRBJ2-7; tentative D call: TRBD2 (5 bases). The CDR3 consists of 14 residues. Trimming removed 5 bases from V and 4 bases from J, with 15 bases in between. CDR1 and CDR2 (germline): SEHNR, FQNEAQ (reference sequence). The CDR3, as DNA: TGTGCCAGCAGCCCTTCCGGAGGAGGATACGAGCAGTACTTC. This translates into CASSPSGGGYEQYF.

This clone was recorded once. This chain joins TRBV7-2 and TRBJ1-2; TRBD1 matches at 7 bases. With V trimmed by 2 bases and J by 8 bases, 11 bases remained unmatched. CDR1 and CDR2 from the germline V gene are SGHTA and FQGNSA. This CDR3 region has 15 residues. Here the CDR3 reads CASSLNRGFAGGYTF. The CDR3 DNA follows: TGTGCCAGCAGCTTAAACAGGGGATTCGCGGGGGGCTACACCTTC.

V gene TRBV10-3 combines with J gene TRBJ2-3; possibly TRBD1 or TRBD2 for D (5 bases each). The V and J ends lost 3 bases and 2 bases respectively, with 15 bases between them. There are 16 residues in the CDR3. Looked up from germline, CDR1 is ENHRY and CDR2 is SYGVKD. The CDR3 loop reads CAISDVPRGNTDTQYF. Written as DNA, the CDR3 is TGTGCCATCAGTGACGTTCCGAGGGGAAACACAGATACGCAGTATTTT.

In nucleotides, the CDR3 is TGTGCCAGCAGTGATGGCCTGACAGGGATCCAAGAGACCCAGTACTTC. It is translated as CASSDGLTGIQETQYF. The rearrangement joins TRBV2 to TRBJ2-5, with 7 bases identical to TRBD1. The CDR3 length is 16 residues. V dropped 3 bases and J dropped 1; count of bases not matched to a gene: 8. Germline V gene sequence: CDR1 SNHLY, CDR2 FYNNEI.

CDR3 protein: CSASRDYGYTF. The CDR3, as DNA: TGCAGTGCTAGTCGGGATTATGGCTACACCTTC. The J gene is TRBJ1-2, the V gene TRBV20-1, with D uncertain. Germline CDR1 DFQATT, CDR2 SNEGSKA (reference sequence). This CDR3 contains 11 residues. V dropped 3 bases and J dropped 5 bases, with 7 bases sitting between them.

The rearrangement links TRBV5-1 to TRBJ2-7; no clear D. The CDR3 consists of 14 residues. V lost 2 bases and J 4 bases, leaving 13 bases between the germline ends. Germline CDR1 SGHRS, CDR2 YFSETQ. The CDR3: CASSLRSNEYEQYF. The CDR3 DNA reads TGCGCCAGCAGCTTACGCAGCAATGAATACGAGCAGTACTTC.

The rearrangement links TRBV11-3 to TRBJ2-5; TRBD1 aligns across 11 bases. Unmatched junction bases numbered 7, after V lost 5 bases and J lost 5 bases. The CDR3 runs 15 residues. Germline-derived CDR1 and CDR2 are SGHNT and YENEEA. This CDR3 is CASSLRTGGMETQYF. DNA for the CDR3: TGTGCCAGCAGCCTTAGGACAGGGGGCATGGAGACCCAGTACTTC.

The V gene is TRBV7-2, the J gene TRBJ1-1, with D possibly TRBD1 on 6 matching bases. The CDR3 consists of 13 residues. Trimming took off 3 bases at V and 6 bases at J, with 11 bases between the two ends. Germline V CDR1 and CDR2: SGHTA, FQGNSA. In DNA, the CDR3 is TGTGCCAGCAGCTTGGGGGCGCCGCCTGAAGCTTTCTTT. Its protein product is CASSLGAPPEAFF. The variable domain in full, completed from reference TRBV7-2 and TRBJ1-1, reads GAGVSQSPSNKVTEKGKDVELRCDPISGHTALYWYRQSLGQGLEFLIYFQGNSAPDKSGLPSDRFSAERTGGSVSTLTIQRTQQEDSAVYLCASSLGAPPEAFFGQGTRLTVV.

The chain has TRBV19 and TRBJ1-1; D gene uncertain. The CDR3 covers 14 residues. V lost 3 bases and J lost 1, with 9 bases in between. CDR1 is LNHDA, CDR2 SQIVND, per germline (reference sequence). CDR3 residues: CASSIPLGNTEAFF. CDR3 nucleotide sequence: TGTGCCAGTAGTATCCCCTTGGGGAACACTGAAGCTTTCTTT.

The CDR3 DNA reads TGTGCCAGCAGCCAGTACAATGAGCAGTTCTTC. As protein: CASSQYNEQFF. V is TRBV12-3 or TRBV12-4 and J is TRBJ2-1; no clear D. Trimming removed 6 bases at V and 4 bases at J, with 4 bases between. CDR3 length: 11 residues.

The chain combines TRBV10-3 with TRBJ2-2; TRBD2 matches at 8 bases. Losses at the gene ends were 0 bases for V and 1 base for J; bases not matched to a gene: 1. This CDR3 has 16 residues. The germline CDR1 and CDR2 sequences are ENHRY and SYGVKD. The CDR3 coding sequence is TGTGCCATCAGTGAGTCGGGGACTAGGAACACCGGGGAGCTGTTTTTT. Translated: CAISESGTRNTGELFF.

This sequence joins TRBV6-5 and TRBJ2-2, with D perhaps matching TRBD2 (6 bases). The CDR3 sequence is 16 residues long. Trimming shortened V by 0 bases and J by 5 bases, and 13 bases separated the two germline ends. Germline CDR1 and CDR2: MNHEY and SVGAGI. In DNA, the CDR3 is TGTGCCAGCAGTTACTCGTCGGGAGTATGGACCGGGGAGCTGTTTTTT. This sequence encodes CASSYSSGVWTGELFF.

The chain couples TRBV27 to TRBJ2-7, with TRBD2 as a possible D gene (6 bases). Germline V CDR1 and CDR2: MNHEY, SMNVEV (reference sequence). This CDR3 is 14 amino acids long. Trimming shortened V by 3 bases and J by 5 bases, and 14 bases separated the two germline ends. The CDR3 DNA reads TGTGCCAGCAGTTTTCTCGCGGGGAGCGACGAGCAGTACTTC. Translation: CASSFLAGSDEQYF.

Details on this clone: Other DNA sequences from this sample encode an identical CDR3 as well. The gene calls are TRBV19 and TRBJ1-2; possible D gene TRBD1, 5 bases. CDR3 length equals 13 residues. The germline CDR1 and CDR2 sequences are LNHDA and SQIVND (reference sequence). V was cut by 5 bases and J by 8 bases, with 15 bases left in between. The CDR3 loop reads CASSWLGEGGYTF. In DNA form, the CDR3 reads TGTGCCAGTAGTTGGCTGGGGGAAGGGGGCTACACCTTC.

This rearrangement joins TRBV6-5 to TRBJ2-5; TRBD2 aligns across 9 bases. J gave up 5 bases and V 0 bases, and 4 bases lay outside the gene matches. The CDR3 is 15 residues long. Germline CDR1 and CDR2: MNHEY and SVGAGI. The CDR3 sequence: CASSYSSSGAETQYF. In DNA form, the CDR3 reads TGTGCCAGCAGTTACTCTTCTAGCGGGGCTGAGACCCAGTACTTC.

The chain joins TRBV5-1 to TRBJ1-5; 8 positions agree with TRBD1. The V gene's germline CDR1 is SGHRS and CDR2 YFSETQ. Germline trimming cut 3 bases from V and 14 bases from J; bases unmatched to any gene: 13. There are 14 residues in the CDR3. In DNA, the CDR3 is TGCGCCAGCAGCTCCCGAACGACAGGGGCGGGAAAGCATTTT. The encoded protein is CASSSRTTGAGKHF.

The rearrangement joins TRBV5-4 to TRBJ1-3; D unresolved. From germline, CDR1 is SGHNT and CDR2 YYREEE (reference sequence). The CDR3 is made up of 15 amino acids. CDR3 protein: CAMSQDGRSGNTIYF. The CDR3 region has the DNA TGTGCTATGTCGCAGGACGGCCGCTCTGGAAACACCATATATTTT.

The V call is TRBV19, the J call TRBJ1-1, with a tentative D call TRBD1 (6 bases). Germline V gene data show CDR1 as LNHDA and CDR2 as SQIVND (reference sequence). The CDR3 sequence is 19 residues long. Trimming took 3 bases from V and 0 from J, leaving 23 bases between them. CDR3 loop: CASSISFGGRGLMNTEAFF. The CDR3 nucleotides are TGTGCCAGTAGTATTTCCTTTGGTGGCAGGGGCCTCATGAACACTGAAGCTTTCTTT.

The gene calls are TRBV18 and TRBJ2-3; 7 bases align to TRBD2. From germline, CDR1 is KGHSH and CDR2 LQKENI. The CDR3 is 15 residues long. V lost 3 bases and J lost 2; bases outside the gene matches: 5. The CDR3 DNA reads TGTGCCAGCTCACCGCAGCGGGGTTTCACAGATACGCAGTATTTT. Translated: CASSPQRGFTDTQYF.